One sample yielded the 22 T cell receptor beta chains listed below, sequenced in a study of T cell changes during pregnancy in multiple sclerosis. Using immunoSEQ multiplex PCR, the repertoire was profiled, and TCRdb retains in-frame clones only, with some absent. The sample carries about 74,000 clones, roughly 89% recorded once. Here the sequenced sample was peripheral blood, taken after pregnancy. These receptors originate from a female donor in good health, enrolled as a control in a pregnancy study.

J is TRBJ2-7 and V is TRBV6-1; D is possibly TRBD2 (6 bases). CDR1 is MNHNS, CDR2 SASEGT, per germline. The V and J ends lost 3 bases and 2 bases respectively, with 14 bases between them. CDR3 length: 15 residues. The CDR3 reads CASSDPGLGTYEQYF. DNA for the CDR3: TGTGCCAGCAGTGACCCGGGACTGGGAACCTACGAGCAGTACTTC.

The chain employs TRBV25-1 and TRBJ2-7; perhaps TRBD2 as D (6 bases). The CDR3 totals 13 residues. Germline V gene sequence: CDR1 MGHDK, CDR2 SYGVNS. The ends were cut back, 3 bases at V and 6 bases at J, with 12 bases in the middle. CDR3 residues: CASSETGAVEQYF. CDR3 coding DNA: TGTGCCAGCAGTGAGACGGGAGCGGTCGAGCAGTACTTC.

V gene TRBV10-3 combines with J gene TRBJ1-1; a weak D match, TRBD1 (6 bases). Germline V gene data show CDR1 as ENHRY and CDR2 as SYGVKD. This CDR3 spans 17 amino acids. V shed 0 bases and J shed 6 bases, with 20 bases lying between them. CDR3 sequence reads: CAISESVSYGQSAEAFF. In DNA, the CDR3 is TGTGCCATCAGTGAGTCGGTCTCATATGGACAGAGCGCTGAAGCTTTCTTT.

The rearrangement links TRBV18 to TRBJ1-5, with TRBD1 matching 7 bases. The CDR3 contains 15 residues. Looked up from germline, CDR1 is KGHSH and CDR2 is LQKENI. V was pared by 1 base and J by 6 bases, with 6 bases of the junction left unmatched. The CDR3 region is CASSPLGQVGQPQHF. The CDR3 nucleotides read TGTGCCAGCTCACCACTCGGACAGGTGGGTCAGCCCCAGCATTTT.

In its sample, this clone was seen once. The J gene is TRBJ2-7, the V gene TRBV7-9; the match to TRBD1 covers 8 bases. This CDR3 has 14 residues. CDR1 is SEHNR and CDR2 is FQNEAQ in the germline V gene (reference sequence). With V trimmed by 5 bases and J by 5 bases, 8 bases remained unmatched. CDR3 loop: CASSPRQGLHEQYF. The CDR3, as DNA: TGTGCCAGCAGCCCAAGACAGGGGTTGCACGAGCAGTACTTC. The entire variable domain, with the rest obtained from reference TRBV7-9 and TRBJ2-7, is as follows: DTGVSQNPRHKITKRGQNVTFRCDPISEHNRLYWYRQTLGQGPEFLTYFQNEAQLEKSRLLSDRFSAERPKGSFSTLEIQRTEQGDSAMYLCASSPRQGLHEQYFGPGTRLTVT.

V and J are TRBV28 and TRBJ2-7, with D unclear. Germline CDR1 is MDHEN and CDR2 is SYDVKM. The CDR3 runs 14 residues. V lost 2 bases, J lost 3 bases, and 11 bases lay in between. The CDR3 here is CASSLPIRGYEQYF. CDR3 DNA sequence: TGTGCCAGCAGTTTACCGATCCGCGGCTACGAGCAGTACTTC.

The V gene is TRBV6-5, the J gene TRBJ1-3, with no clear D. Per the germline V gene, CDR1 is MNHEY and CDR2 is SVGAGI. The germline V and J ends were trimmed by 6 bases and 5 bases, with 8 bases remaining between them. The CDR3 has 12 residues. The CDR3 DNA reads TGTGCCAGCAGAACTGGTCGAAACACCATATATTTT. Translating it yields CASRTGRNTIYF.

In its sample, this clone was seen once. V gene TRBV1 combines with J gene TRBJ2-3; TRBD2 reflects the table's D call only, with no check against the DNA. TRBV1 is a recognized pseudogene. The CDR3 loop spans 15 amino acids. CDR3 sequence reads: CTSSLGLAGTDTQYF. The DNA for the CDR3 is TGCACCAGCAGCCTGGGACTAGCGGGCACAGATACGCAGTATTTT.

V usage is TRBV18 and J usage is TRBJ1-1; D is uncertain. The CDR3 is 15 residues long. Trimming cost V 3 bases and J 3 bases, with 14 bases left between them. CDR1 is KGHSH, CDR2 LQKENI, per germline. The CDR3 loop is CASSPRSGSDTEAFF. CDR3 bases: TGTGCCAGCTCACCGCGCTCCGGGTCGGACACTGAAGCTTTCTTT.

CDR3 residues: CASSLRLTVGQGEKLFF. The CDR3 DNA is TGTGCCAGCAGCTTGCGATTAACAGTGGGGCAGGGTGAAAAACTGTTTTTT. This sequence joins TRBV5-6 and TRBJ1-4, with D perhaps matching TRBD1 (5 bases). V was trimmed by 1 base and J by 7 bases, leaving 20 bases between them. The CDR3 has 17 amino acids. The germline CDR1 and CDR2 sequences are SGHDT and YYEEEE.

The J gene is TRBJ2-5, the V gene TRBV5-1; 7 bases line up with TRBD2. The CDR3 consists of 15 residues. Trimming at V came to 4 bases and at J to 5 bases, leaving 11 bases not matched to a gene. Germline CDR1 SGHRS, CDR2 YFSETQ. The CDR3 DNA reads TGCGCCAGCAGCCACTGGACTAGGCCCGGGGAGACCCAGTACTTC. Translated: CASSHWTRPGETQYF.

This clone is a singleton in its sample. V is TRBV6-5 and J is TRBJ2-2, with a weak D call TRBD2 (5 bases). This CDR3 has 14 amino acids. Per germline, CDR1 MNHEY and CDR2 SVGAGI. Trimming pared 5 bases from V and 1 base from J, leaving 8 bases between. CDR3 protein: CASSPSGNTGELFF. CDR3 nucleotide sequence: TGTGCCAGCAGTCCGAGCGGGAACACCGGGGAGCTGTTTTTT.

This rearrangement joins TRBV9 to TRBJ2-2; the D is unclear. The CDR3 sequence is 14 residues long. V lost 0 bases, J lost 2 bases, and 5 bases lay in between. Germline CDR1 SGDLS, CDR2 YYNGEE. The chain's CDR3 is CASSVAVNTGELFF. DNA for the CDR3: TGTGCCAGCAGCGTAGCGGTTAACACCGGGGAGCTGTTTTTT.

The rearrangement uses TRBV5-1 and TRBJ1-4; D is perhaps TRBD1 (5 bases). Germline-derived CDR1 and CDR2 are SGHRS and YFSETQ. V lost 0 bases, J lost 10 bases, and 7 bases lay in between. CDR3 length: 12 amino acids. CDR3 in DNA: TGCGCCAGCAGCTTGGGGAGGGGAAAACTGTTTTTT. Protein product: CASSLGRGKLFF.

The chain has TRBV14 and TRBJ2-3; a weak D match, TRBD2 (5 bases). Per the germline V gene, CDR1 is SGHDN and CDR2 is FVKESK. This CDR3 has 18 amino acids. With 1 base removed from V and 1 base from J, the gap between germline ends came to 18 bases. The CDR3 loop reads CASSQGFALGMGTDTQYF. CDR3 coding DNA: TGTGCCAGCAGCCAAGGATTTGCACTAGGAATGGGCACAGATACGCAGTATTTT. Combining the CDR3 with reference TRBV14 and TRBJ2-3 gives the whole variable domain EAGVTQFPSHSVIEKGQTVTLRCDPISGHDNLYWYRRVMGKEIKFLLHFVKESKQDESGMPNNRFLAERTGGTYSTLKVQPAELEDSGVYFCASSQGFALGMGTDTQYFGPGTRLTVL.

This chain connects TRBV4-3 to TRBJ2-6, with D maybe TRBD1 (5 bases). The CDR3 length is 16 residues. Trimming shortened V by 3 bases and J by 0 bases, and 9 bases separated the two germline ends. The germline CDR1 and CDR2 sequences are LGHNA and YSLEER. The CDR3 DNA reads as TGCGCCAGCAGCCAGGGGCCGAGCTCTGGGGCCAACGTCCTGACTTTC. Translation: CASSQGPSSGANVLTF.

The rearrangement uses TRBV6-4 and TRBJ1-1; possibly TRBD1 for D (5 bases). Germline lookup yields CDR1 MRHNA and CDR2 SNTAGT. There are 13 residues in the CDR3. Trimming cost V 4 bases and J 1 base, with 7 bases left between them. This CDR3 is CASSVRANTEAFF. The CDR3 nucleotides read TGTGCCAGCAGTGTCAGGGCGAACACTGAAGCTTTCTTT.

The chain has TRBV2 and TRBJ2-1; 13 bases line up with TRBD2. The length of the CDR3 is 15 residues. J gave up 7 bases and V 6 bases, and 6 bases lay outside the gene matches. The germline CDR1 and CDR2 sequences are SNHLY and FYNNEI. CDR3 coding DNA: TGTGCCAGCAGGAGGAGGACTAGCGGGAGTAATGAGCAGTTCTTC. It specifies CASRRRTSGSNEQFF.

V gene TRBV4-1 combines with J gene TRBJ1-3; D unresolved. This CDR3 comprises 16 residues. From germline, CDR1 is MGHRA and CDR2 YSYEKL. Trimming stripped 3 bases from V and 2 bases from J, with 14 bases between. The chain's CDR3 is CASSHYRDLAGNTIYF. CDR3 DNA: TGCGCCAGCAGCCATTACCGGGATTTGGCTGGAAACACCATATATTTT.

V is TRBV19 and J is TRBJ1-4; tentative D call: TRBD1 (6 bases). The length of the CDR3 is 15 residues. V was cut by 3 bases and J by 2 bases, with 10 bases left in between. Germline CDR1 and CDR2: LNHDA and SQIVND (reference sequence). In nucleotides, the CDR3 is TGTGCCAGTAGTATCCAGGGGTCTACTAATGAAAAACTGTTTTTT. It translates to CASSIQGSTNEKLFF.

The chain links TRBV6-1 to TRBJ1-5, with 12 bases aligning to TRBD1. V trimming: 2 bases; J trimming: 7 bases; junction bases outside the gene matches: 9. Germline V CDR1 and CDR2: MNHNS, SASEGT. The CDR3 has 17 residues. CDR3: CASSERGTGGFGQPQHF. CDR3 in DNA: TGTGCCAGCAGTGAACGTGGGACAGGGGGCTTTGGACAGCCCCAGCATTTT.

The CDR3 region has the DNA TGCGCCACCGGACTAGCGGGGGAGTTTCCGAACACCGGGGAGCTGTTTTTT. This translates into CATGLAGEFPNTGELFF. The genes are TRBV10-1 and TRBJ2-2, with TRBD2 matching 13 bases. V shed 10 bases and J 0 bases; nucleotides not matched to a gene: 8. The CDR3 loop spans 17 amino acids. Germline V CDR1 and CDR2: WNHNN, SYGVQD (reference sequence).